This T cell receptor beta chain was observed in a study of CD4+ T cells in melanoma. Using immunoSEQ multiplex PCR, the repertoire was profiled, and TCRdb retains in-frame clones only, with some absent. The profile shows approximately 9,900 clones, approximately 69% of them singletons. Overall study results and limits: CD8+ T cell, macrophage and B cell function reportedly correlated with neoantigen-specific CD4+ T cells. In melanoma, neoantigen-specific CD4+ T cells reportedly differed in differentiation state.

Of note for this clone: The antigen remains undetermined.

Material for sequencing was peripheral blood. The receptor was derived from a human donor with melanoma.

The CDR3, as DNA: TGTGCCTGGAGTGCCCTAGCGGGGTACAATGAGCAGTTCTTC. It is translated as CAWSALAGYNEQFF. The chain combines TRBV30 with TRBJ2-1; the match to TRBD2 covers 9 bases. J lost 4 bases, V lost 1 base, and 2 bases had no gene match. The CDR3 totals 14 residues. Looked up from germline, CDR1 is GTSNPN and CDR2 is SVGIG (reference sequence).